This TCR beta chain was profiled in a study of blood T cell repertoires in COVID-19 (dated by TCRdb to the early 2020s). In the study overall: The collaborator samples originated in the United States, Italy and Spain and spanned the acute and convalescent phases of COVID-19. The material from the prospective study consisted of cDNA or gDNA derived from T cells, B-cell-depleted T cells, or PBMCs. Subjects who had been exposed to COVID-19, were actively infected with it, or had recovered from it provided the deeply sampled blood TCRbeta repertoires that made up the dataset. The repertoires were released in a freely available public database intended as a resource for research on the immune response to SARS-CoV-2. Samples came from the ongoing ImmuneRACE study (first 160 participants) plus 1,254 subjects from 6 global collaborators. The sample metadata nearly always contained a de-identified subject ID, COVID-19 status, age in years and sex. Where available, HLA class I and class II types were obtained from metadata supplied by the sample provider rather than from assay-based typing. What the authors observed across the whole study: How much clinical and demographic metadata was included differed by source and by participant, and the metadata was provided uncurated.

The CDR3 spans 15 residues, from the cysteine through the phenylalanine. CDR3 DNA only is kept here, 45 bases in frame from base 1. The V end loses 3 bases and the J end loses 2 bases, and a stretch of 14 bases separates them. CDR1 and CDR2 are drawn from the germline V gene (reference sequence): LNHDA, SQIVND. The immunoSEQ Assay, a bias-controlled multiplex PCR, was used to amplify TCRbeta CDR3 regions from genomic DNA. The paper's data handling went like this. The number of nucleated cells in each sample was estimated by amplification of reference gene primers within the assay. Sequence reads were collapsed and filtered to measure the absolute abundance of every unique TCRbeta CDR3 rearrangement. Productive Simpson clonality was computed per sample as the square root of Simpson's diversity index over productive rearrangements. The source is immuneACCESS, and TCRdb retained only in-frame sequences with V and J called. Part of the clones is not carried over; for the studies checked, unresolved V genes explain less than half of this, and the remainder is unexplained. D and trimming were read from the DNA, whereas the V and J calls and clone size are those reported in that table. The sample data list 150,000 to 200,000 clones, and roughly 84% of these were observed just once. The top ten clonotypes cover about 5% of the sample.

On this clone: What this receptor recognizes is not known. No per-base quality is available; no much larger clone lies one base away.

In the prospective study, participants were 18 to 89 years old, resided in fewer than 25 geographic areas of the United States, and were enrolled through a virtual design. To assign participants to cohorts, the prospective study relied on clinical history that participants themselves reported in a screening survey and a study questionnaire. A participant counted as exposed if, within 2 weeks of entering the study, that participant had been in contact with someone who had a PCR-confirmed or clinician-diagnosed COVID-19 case. In the prospective study, mobile phlebotomists collected whole blood, serum and a nasopharyngeal or oropharyngeal swab from each participant. Additional blood draws and questionnaires over a 2-month period could optionally be provided by prospective study participants. Before DNA extraction, prospective study blood samples were shipped either frozen or at room temperature.

The sequencing sample was made of PBMCs or T cells enriched from blood (not recorded which). The clonotype originates from a man aged 70-80 years who had been exposed to COVID-19. The receptor chain draws on TRBV19 and TRBJ2-7; the best D guess is TRBD2, with 5 bases matching. The DNA sequence follows: TGTGCCAGTAGTATGATGGCCACCGGGGCCTACGAGCAGTACTTC. It specifies CASSMMATGAYEQYF.